The clone carrying this TCR beta chain was seen once. Clones were read by immunoSEQ multiplex PCR, and TCRdb kept only the in-frame ones, dropping some. The repertoire includes fewer than 250,000 clones, around 82% of them detected once, and about 17% sits in the top ten. This sample is drawn from a study of blood T cell repertoires in COVID-19. Study as a whole: Acute-phase and convalescent COVID-19 samples originated in the United States, Italy and Spain. In each case, the material was cDNA or gDNA derived from T cells, B-cell-depleted T cells, or PBMCs.

Germline V gives CDR1 SGHVS, CDR2 FNYEAQ. Between the trimmed V and J ends, which lost 5 bases and 3 bases, there was a span of 8 bases. This CDR3 has 14 amino acids. Living in under 30 US areas, the participants were between about 18 and 100 years of age. Participants' reported clinical history set cohort assignment. This sequence originates from a woman between 45 and 65 years old with acute COVID-19. The chain joins TRBV7-6 to TRBJ1-6; tentative D call: TRBD1 (5 bases). The sequenced sample was PBMCs or T cells enriched from blood (not recorded which). The CDR3 reads CASSRQGYNSPLHF. Here the CDR3 DNA reads TGTGCCAGCAGCCGTCAGGGCTATAATTCACCCCTCCACTTT.